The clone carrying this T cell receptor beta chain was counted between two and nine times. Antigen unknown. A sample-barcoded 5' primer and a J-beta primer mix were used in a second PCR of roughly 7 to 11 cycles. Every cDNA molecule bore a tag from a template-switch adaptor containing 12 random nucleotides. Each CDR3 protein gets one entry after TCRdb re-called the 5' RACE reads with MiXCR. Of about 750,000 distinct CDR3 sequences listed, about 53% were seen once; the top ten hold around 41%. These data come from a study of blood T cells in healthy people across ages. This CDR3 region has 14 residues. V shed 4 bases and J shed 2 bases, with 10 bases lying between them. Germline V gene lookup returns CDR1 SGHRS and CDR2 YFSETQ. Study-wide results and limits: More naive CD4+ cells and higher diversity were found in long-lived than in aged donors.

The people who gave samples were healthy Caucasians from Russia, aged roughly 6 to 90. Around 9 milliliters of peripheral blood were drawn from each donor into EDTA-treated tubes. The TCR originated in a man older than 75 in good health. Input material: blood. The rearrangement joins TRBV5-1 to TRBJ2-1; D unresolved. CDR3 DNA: TGCGCCAGCAGCAGGGAAGTCCCCTACAATGAGCAGTTCTTC. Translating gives CASSREVPYNEQFF.